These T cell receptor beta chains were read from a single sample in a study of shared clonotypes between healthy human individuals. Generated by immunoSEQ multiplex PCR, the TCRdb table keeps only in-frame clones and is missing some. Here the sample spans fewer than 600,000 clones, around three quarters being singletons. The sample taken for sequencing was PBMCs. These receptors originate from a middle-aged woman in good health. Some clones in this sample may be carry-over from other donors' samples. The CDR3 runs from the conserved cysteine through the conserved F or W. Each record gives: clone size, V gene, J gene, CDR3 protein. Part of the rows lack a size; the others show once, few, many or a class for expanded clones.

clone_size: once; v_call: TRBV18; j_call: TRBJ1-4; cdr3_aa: CASSAVKRDEKLFF
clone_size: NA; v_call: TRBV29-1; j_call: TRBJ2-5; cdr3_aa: CSVHDSQETQYF
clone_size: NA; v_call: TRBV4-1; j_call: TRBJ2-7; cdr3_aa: CASSQGYTGLAASSLAYEQYF
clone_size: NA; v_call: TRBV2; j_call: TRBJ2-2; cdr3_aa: CASSEERTGELFF
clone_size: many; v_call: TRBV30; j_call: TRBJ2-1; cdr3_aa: CAWSEGLAGRDEQFF
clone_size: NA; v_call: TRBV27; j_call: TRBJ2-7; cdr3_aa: CASTLGADYEQYF
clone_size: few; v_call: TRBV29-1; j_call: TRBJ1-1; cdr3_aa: CSVSDTEAFF
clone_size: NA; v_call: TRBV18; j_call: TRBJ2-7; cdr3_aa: CASSPPGGQGDEQYF
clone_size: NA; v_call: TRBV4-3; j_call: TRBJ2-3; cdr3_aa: CASSQGAGADTQYF
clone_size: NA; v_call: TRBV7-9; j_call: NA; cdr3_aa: CASSSTRTGSYEQYF
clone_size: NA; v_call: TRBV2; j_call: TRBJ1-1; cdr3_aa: CASSEEGMNTEAFF
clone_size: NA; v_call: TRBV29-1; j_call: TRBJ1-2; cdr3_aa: CSVQGGQGAFNYGYTF
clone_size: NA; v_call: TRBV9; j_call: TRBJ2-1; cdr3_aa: CASSPGRTSVEEQFF
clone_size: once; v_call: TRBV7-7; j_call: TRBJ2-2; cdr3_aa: CASSLGRTANTGELFF
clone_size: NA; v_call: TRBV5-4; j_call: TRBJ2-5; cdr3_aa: CASSLELAGGRGTQYF
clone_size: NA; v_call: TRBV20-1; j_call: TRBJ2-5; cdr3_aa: CSALTQYF
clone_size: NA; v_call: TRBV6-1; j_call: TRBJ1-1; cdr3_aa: CASKFGGNTEAFF
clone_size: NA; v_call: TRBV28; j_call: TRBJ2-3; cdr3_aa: CASSLGGGTDTQYF
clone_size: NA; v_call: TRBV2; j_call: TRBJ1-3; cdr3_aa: CASSDLTGSTIYF
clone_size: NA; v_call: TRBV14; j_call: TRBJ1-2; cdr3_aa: CASSQGASPAYGYTF
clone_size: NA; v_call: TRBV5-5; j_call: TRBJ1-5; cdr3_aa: CASSLSFRQPQHF
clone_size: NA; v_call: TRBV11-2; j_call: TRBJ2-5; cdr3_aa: CASSLGVGGQSWYF
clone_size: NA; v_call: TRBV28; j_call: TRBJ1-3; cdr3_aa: CASSLPPGAGNTIYF
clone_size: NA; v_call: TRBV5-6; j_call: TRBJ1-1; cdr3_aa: CASSLRDVGGPEAFF
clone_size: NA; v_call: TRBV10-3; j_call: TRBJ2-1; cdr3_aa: CAIGKESYNEQFF
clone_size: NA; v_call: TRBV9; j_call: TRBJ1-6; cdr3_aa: CASGQGGSPLHF
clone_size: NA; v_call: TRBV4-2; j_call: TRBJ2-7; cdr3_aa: CASSHWDPEQYF
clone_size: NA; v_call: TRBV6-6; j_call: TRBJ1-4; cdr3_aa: CASSRGGEDEKLFF
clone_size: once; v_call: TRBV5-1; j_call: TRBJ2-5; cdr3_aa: CASSWSQETQYF
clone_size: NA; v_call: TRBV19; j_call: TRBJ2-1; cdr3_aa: CASSTVAGEAEQFF
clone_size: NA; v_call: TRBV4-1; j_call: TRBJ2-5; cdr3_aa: CASSRASGSFETQYF
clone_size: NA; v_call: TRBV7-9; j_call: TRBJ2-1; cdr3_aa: CASSSGAYNEQFF
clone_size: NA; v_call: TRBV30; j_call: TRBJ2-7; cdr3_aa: CAWSVGLGGNLPGEQYF
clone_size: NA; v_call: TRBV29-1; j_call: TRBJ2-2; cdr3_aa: CSALSGTGGLDGELFF
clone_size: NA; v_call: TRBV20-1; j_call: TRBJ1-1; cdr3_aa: CSATEGGEAFF
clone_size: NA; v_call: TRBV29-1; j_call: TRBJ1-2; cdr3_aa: CSVVPGTGSNYGYTF
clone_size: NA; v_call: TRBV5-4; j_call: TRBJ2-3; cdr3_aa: CASSLDGDTQYF
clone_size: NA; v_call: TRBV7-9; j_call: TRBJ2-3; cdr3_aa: CASSSQRVRTDTQYF
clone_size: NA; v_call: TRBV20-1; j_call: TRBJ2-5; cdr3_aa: CSGGIETQYF
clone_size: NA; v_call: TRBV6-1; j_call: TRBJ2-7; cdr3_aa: CASGLAGVAYEQYF
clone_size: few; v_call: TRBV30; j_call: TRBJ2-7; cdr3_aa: CAWSGTYEQYF
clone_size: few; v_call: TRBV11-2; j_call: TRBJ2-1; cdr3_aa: CASSLDRGTVNEQFF
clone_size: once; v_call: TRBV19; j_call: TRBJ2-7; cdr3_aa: CASRPPGPSEQYF
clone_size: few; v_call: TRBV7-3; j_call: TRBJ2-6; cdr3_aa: CASSLSGRDSTTGANVLTF